Here is one T cell receptor (beta chain) with its context. The data originate from a study of blood T cell repertoires in COVID-19. Study information: Some COVID-19 samples were acute and others convalescent; all came from the United States, Italy and Spain. PBMCs, B-cell-depleted T cells, or T cells provided the cDNA or gDNA that made up the material.

Germline V lookup: CDR1 PRHDT, CDR2 FYEKMQ (reference sequence). V lost 3 bases and J 2 bases, leaving 15 bases between the germline ends. CDR3 length: 16 amino acids. Profiling relied on immunoSEQ multiplex PCR, and the TCRdb table lists in-frame clones only, not all of them. Of 200,000 to 300,000 clones listed, 91% are singletons. Sequences were obtained from peripheral blood. The V call is TRBV13, the J call TRBJ2-3; TRBD2 is a possible D gene (5 bases). The clonotype comes from a person aged 18 to 30 with COVID-19, enrolled during active disease. For the CDR3, the DNA is TGTGCCAGCAGCTTCCCTAGCAGTTCAAACACAGATACGCAGTATTTT. Translation: CASSFPSSSNTDTQYF.